This is a list of T cell receptor beta chains from one sample in a study of T cell responses to AZD1222 COVID-19 vaccine. The data were produced by immunoSEQ multiplex PCR, yet TCRdb's version contains in-frame clones alone and is incomplete. The sample includes tens of thousands of clones, 90% of them seen just once. The source was peripheral blood, collected on day 0 of AZD1222 vaccination. The receptors come from an adult in good health. CDR3s include the opening cysteine and the closing phenylalanine or tryptophan. The D gene is left open where the match is weak.

d_call	v_call	j_call	cdr3_aa
.	TRBV7-3	TRBJ2-5	CASSLGQGETQYF
TRBD1	TRBV11-3	TRBJ2-1	CASSLDLGTGYNEQFF
.	TRBV27	TRBJ1-2	CASSLAANYGYTF
.	TRBV5-1	TRBJ1-1	CASSPLRVSDTEAFF
.	TRBV6-4	TRBJ2-6	CASSDGPEIGANVLTF
.	TRBV24-1	TRBJ1-2	CATSDLSGSNYGYTF
.	TRBV21-1	TRBJ1-2	CASSWSDRYYGYTF
.	TRBV27	TRBJ2-5	CASSFFAGPQETQYF
TRBD1	TRBV9	TRBJ1-2	CASRDRGAYGYTF
.	TRBV30	TRBJ1-2	CAWGGGEVRNYGYTF
.	TRBV7-2	TRBJ1-1	CASSLSTEAFF
.	TRBV30	TRBJ1-4	CAWRDYLYATNEKLFF
.	TRBV5-6	TRBJ2-2	CASSTTLTGELFF
.	TRBV5-1	TRBJ1-1	CASSPTTDNTEAFF
.	TRBV7-8	TRBJ2-5	CASSLVETQYF
.	TRBV7-2	TRBJ1-5	CASSYDRDQPQHF
.	TRBV12-3/TRBV12-4	TRBJ1-6	CASSPGGSPLHF
.	TRBV12-3/TRBV12-4	TRBJ1-2	CASSLKGVDGYTF
.	TRBV4-2	TRBJ1-5	CASSQDRIGAIQPQHF
TRBD2	TRBV7-9	TRBJ2-1	CASSLGTSGGREQFF
.	TRBV9	TRBJ1-2	CASSVGLKSNYGYTF
.	TRBV9	TRBJ2-1	CASSYSDAPFNEQFF
.	TRBV3-1/TRBV3-2	TRBJ2-7	CASSQQGRPYEQYF
.	TRBV11-3	TRBJ1-1	CASSWDTEAFF
.	TRBV14	TRBJ2-7	CASSQDLAGYEQYF
.	TRBV7-9	TRBJ1-3	CASSLGRDTIYF
.	TRBV4-1	TRBJ1-4	CASSQEGGWDEKLFF
.	TRBV6-5	TRBJ1-6	CASRGLTYNSPLHF
.	TRBV30	TRBJ1-4	CAWSLGHSNEKLFF
.	TRBV16	TRBJ1-1	CASSQSGGNTEAFF
.	TRBV7-9	TRBJ1-1	CASSLVRGNTEAFF
.	TRBV7-2	TRBJ2-5	CASSLGLGRQETQYF
.	TRBV2	TRBJ1-6	CATTGSVSPLHF
.	TRBV12-3/TRBV12-4	TRBJ1-1	CASSLGPNTEAFF
.	TRBV30	TRBJ1-1	CAWSPRRNTEAFF
TRBD2	TRBV5-4	TRBJ2-5	CASSRPGTSEQETQYF
TRBD2	TRBV7-3	TRBJ2-3	CASSFGTSGSADTQYF